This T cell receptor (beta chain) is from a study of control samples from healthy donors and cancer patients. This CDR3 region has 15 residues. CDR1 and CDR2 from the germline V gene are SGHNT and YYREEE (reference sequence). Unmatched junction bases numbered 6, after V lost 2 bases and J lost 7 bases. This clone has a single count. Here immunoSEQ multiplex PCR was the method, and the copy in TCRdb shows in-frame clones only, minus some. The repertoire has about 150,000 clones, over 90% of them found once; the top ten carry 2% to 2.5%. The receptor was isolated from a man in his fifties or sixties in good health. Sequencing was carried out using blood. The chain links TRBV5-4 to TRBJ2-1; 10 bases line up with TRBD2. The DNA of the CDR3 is TGTGCCAGCAGCTTTAAAACTAGCGGGGCGAATGAGCAGTTCTTC. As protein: CASSFKTSGANEQFF.